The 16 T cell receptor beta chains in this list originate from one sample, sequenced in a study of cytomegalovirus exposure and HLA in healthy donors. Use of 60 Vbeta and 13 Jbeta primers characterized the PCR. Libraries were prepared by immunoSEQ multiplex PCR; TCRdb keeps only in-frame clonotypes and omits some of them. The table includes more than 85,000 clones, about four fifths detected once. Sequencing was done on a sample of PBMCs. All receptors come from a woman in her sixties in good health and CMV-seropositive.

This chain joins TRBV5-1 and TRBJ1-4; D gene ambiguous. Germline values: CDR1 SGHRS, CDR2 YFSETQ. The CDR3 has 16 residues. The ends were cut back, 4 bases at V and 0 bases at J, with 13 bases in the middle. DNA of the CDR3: TGCGCCAGCAGCCGGGTATACGGCGCAACTAATGAAAAACTGTTTTTT. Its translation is CASSRVYGATNEKLFF.

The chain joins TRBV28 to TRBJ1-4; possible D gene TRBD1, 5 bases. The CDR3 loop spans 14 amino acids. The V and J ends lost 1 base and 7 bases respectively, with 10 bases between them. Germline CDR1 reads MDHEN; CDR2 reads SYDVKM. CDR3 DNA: TGTGCCAGCAGTTTATCAGGGTACAGTGAAAAACTGTTTTTT. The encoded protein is CASSLSGYSEKLFF. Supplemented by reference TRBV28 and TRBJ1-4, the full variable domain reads DVKVTQSSRYLVKRTGEKVFLECVQDMDHENMFWYRQDPGLGLRLIYFSYDVKMKEKGDIPEGYSVSREKKERFSLILESASTNQTSMYLCASSLSGYSEKLFFGSGTQLSVL.

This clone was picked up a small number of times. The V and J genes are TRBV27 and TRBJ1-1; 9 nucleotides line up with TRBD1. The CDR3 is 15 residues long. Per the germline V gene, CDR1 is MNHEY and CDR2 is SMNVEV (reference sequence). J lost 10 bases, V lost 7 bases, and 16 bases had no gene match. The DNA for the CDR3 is TGTGCCAGCAACCTTTATGGCGGACAGGGGAGTATAGCTTTCTTT. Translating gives CASNLYGGQGSIAFF.

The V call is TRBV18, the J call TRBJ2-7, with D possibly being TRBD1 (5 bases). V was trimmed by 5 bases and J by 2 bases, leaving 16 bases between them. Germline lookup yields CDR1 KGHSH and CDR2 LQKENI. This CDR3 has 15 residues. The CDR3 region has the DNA TGTGCCAGCTCATTGGGGCTGCTGGATGCCTACGAGCAGTACTTC. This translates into CASSLGLLDAYEQYF.

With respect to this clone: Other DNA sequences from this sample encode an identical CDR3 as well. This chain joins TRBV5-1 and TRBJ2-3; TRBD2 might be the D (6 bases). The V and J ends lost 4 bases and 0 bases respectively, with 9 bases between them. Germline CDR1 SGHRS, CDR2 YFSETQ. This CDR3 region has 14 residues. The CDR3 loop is CASSLGLSTDTQYF. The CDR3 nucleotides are TGCGCCAGCAGCCTGGGACTTAGCACAGATACGCAGTATTTT.

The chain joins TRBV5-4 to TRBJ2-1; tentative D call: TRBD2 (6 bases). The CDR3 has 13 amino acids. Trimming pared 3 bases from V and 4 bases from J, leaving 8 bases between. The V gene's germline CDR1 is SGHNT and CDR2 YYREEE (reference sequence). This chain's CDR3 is CASSWGLYNEQFF. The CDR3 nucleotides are TGTGCCAGCAGCTGGGGACTTTACAATGAGCAGTTCTTC.

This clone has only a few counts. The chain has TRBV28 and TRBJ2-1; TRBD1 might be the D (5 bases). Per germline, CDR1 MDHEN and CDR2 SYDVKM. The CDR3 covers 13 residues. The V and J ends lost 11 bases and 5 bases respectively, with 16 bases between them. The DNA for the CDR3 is TGTGCCCTCAATAGGCAGGGTGACAATGAGCAGTTCTTC. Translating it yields CALNRQGDNEQFF.

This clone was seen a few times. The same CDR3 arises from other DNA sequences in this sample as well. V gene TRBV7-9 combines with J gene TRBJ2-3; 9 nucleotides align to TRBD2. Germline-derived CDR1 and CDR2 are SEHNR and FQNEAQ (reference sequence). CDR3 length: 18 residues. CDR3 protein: CAKQAPRAGGRATDTQYF. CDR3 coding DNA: TGTGCAAAACAGGCCCCTCGTGCGGGAGGGCGAGCCACAGATACGCAGTATTTT. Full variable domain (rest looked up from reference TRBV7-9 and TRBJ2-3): DTGVSQNPRHKITKRGQNVTFRCDPISEHNRLYWYRQTLGQGPEFLTYFQNEAQLEKSRLLSDRFSAERPKGSFSTLEIQRTEQGDSAMYLCAKQAPRAGGRATDTQYFGPGTRLTVL.

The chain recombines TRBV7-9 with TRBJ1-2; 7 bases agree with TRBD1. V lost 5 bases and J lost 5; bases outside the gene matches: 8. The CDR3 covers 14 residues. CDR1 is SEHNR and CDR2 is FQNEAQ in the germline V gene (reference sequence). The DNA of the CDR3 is TGTGCCAGCAGCGAACAAACAGGGGTGTATGGCTACACCTTC. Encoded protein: CASSEQTGVYGYTF.

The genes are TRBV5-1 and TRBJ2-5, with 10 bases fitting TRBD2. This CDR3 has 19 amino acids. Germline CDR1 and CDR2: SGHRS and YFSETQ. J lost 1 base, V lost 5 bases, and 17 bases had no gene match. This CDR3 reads CASSRTGVSLAGAQETQYF. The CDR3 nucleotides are TGCGCCAGCAGTCGTACAGGGGTTAGTCTAGCGGGGGCCCAAGAGACCCAGTACTTC.

CDR3: CASSQTGQVEEYNEQFF. Here the CDR3 DNA reads TGTGCCAGCAGTCAGACAGGGCAGGTAGAGGAGTACAATGAGCAGTTCTTC. V usage is TRBV7-9 and J usage is TRBJ2-1, with TRBD1 matching 7 bases. The CDR3 covers 17 residues. Trimming took 6 bases from V and 4 from J; bases not matched to a gene: 15. The germline CDR1 and CDR2 sequences are SEHNR and FQNEAQ (reference sequence).

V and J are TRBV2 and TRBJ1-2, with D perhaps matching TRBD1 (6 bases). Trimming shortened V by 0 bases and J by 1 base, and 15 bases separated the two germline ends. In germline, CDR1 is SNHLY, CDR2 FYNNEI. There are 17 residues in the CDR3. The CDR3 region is CASSEATQGTVNYGYTF. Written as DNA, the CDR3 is TGTGCCAGCAGTGAAGCGACGCAGGGGACCGTTAACTATGGCTACACCTTC.

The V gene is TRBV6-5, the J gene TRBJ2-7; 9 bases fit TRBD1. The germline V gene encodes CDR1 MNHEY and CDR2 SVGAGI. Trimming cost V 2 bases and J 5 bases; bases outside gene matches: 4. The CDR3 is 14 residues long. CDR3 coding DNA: TGTGCCAGCAGTTACCGGGACAGGGACCACGAGCAGTACTTC. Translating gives CASSYRDRDHEQYF.

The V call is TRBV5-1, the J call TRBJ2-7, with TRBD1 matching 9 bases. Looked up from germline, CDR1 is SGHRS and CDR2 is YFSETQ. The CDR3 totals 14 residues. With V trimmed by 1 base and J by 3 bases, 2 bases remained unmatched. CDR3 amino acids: CASSLTDRGYEQYF. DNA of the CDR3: TGCGCCAGCAGCTTGACGGACAGGGGCTACGAGCAGTACTTC.

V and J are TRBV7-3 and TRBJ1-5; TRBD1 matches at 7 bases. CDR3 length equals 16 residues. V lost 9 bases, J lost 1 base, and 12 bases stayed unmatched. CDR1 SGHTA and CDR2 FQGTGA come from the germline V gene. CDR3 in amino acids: CASYNMTGKSNQPQHF. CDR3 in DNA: TGTGCCAGTTACAACATGACAGGGAAGAGCAATCAGCCCCAGCATTTT.

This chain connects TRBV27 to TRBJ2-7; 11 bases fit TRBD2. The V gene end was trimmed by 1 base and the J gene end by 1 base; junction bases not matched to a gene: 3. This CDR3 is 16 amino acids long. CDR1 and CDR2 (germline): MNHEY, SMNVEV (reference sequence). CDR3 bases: TGTGCCAGCAGTTTATACGGGACTAGCGGATCCTACGAGCAGTACTTC. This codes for CASSLYGTSGSYEQYF.